This passage covers 24 T cell receptor beta chains from one sample sequenced in a study of T-cell memory formation after mild COVID-19. Via MiXCR, TCRdb re-called the 5' RACE reads, giving one row per CDR3 protein. Of under 400,000 distinct CDR3 sequences listed, approximately 21% are singletons. The specimen sequenced was PBMCs or a T cell subset sorted from them (not recorded which). These receptors came from an adult woman who had mild COVID-19 (a few samples of this study predate the infection). Cell type and time point are not known.

In nucleotides, the CDR3 is TGTGCCAGCAGCTCCACGTGGCTAGCGGGGGGGCAGGACACCGGGGAGCTGTTTTTT. Protein: CASSSTWLAGGQDTGELFF. The chain combines TRBV7-9 with TRBJ2-2, with 12 bases fitting TRBD2. CDR1 and CDR2 from the germline V gene are SEHNR and FQNEAQ (reference sequence). CDR3 length: 19 residues. V lost 4 bases to trimming and J lost 3 bases; unmatched junction nucleotides: 12.

This clonotype was picked up a small number of times. The chain employs TRBV2 and TRBJ1-1, with TRBD1 matching 10 bases. Germline loops: CDR1 SNHLY, CDR2 FYNNEI. Trimming took 6 bases from V and 5 from J; bases not matched to a gene: 12. CDR3 length: 16 residues. In DNA, the CDR3 is TGTGCCAGCAGGGAGCGGGGACAGGGGAGTAAGACTGAAGCTTTCTTT. Its protein is CASRERGQGSKTEAFF.

This clonotype was seen a few times. The CDR3 DNA reads TGTGCCAGCAGCCAAACAGGGAACAATCAGCCCCAGCATTTT. Residues: CASSQTGNNQPQHF. V and J are TRBV7-9 and TRBJ1-5; D perhaps matches TRBD1 (6 bases). CDR3 length equals 14 residues. CDR1 and CDR2 from the germline V gene are SEHNR and FQNEAQ (reference sequence). V lost 5 bases, J lost 3 bases, and 11 bases lay in between.

This clonotype occurred many times. The DNA for the CDR3 is TGTGCCAGCAGCTTTGGGTCCGGGACTAGCGGCCGAGGGCAGTTCTTC. This gives the protein CASSFGSGTSGRGQFF. The J gene is TRBJ2-1, the V gene TRBV5-5, with 11 bases that match TRBD2. The CDR3 loop spans 16 amino acids. V trimming: 2 bases; J trimming: 12 bases; junction bases outside the gene matches: 13. Per the germline V gene, CDR1 is SGHKS and CDR2 is YYEKEE (reference sequence).

The genes are TRBV30 and TRBJ2-3; the D gene is possibly TRBD2 (6 bases). This CDR3 has 12 amino acids. Deletions cut 0 bases from V and 6 bases from J, with 7 bases between. From germline, CDR1 is GTSNPN and CDR2 SVGIG (reference sequence). Here the CDR3 reads CAWSVSGDTQYF. In DNA, the CDR3 is TGTGCCTGGAGTGTAAGCGGGGATACGCAGTATTTT.

This clonotype appeared a few times. The chain uses TRBV18 and TRBJ1-1; D perhaps matches TRBD1 (5 bases). V was pared by 5 bases and J by 7 bases, with 14 bases between. This CDR3 is built from 13 residues. Germline V gene data show CDR1 as KGHSH and CDR2 as LQKENI. The CDR3 sequence: CASSTETGGEAFF. The CDR3 nucleotides read TGTGCCAGCTCAACAGAGACGGGGGGTGAAGCTTTCTTT.

The chain uses TRBV10-3 and TRBJ2-3, with TRBD2 matching over 10 bases. Trimming cost V 4 bases and J 6 bases; bases outside gene matches: 7. Looked up from germline, CDR1 is ENHRY and CDR2 is SYGVKD. The CDR3 is 15 amino acids. CDR3 amino acids: CAISGTSGPRDTQYF. The CDR3 coding sequence is TGTGCCATCAGTGGGACTAGCGGCCCGAGGGATACGCAGTATTTT.

The chain uses TRBV19 and TRBJ1-6; 7 nucleotides match TRBD1. CDR1 LNHDA and CDR2 SQIVND come from the germline V gene (reference sequence). The CDR3 is 16 amino acids. V shed 6 bases and J 1 base; nucleotides not matched to a gene: 6. The CDR3 DNA is TGTGCCAGTAGGAGACAGGGATGGTCCTATAATTCACCCCTCCACTTT. It encodes CASRRQGWSYNSPLHF.

This clonotype has more than one count but fewer than ten. The chain employs TRBV7-3 and TRBJ2-1; D is unresolved. Trimming shortened V by 2 bases and J by 9 bases, and 17 bases separated the two germline ends. Germline V gives CDR1 SGHTA, CDR2 FQGTGA. The CDR3 sequence is 15 residues long. The CDR3 here is CASSLRFGSRSEQFF. The DNA of the CDR3 is TGTGCCAGCAGCTTACGCTTCGGGTCTCGTAGTGAGCAGTTCTTC. The full variable domain, completed using reference TRBV7-3 and TRBJ2-1, is GAGVSQTPSNKVTEKGKYVELRCDPISGHTALYWYRQSLGQGPEFLIYFQGTGAADDSGLPNDRFFAVRPEGSVSTLKIQRTERGDSAVYLCASSLRFGSRSEQFFGPGTRLTVL.

This clonotype was detected only once. This chain uses TRBV30 with TRBJ2-3, with 8 bases identical to TRBD2. The CDR3 is made up of 12 amino acids. The junction had 4 bases not matched to a gene; V was cut back by 1 base and J by 10 bases. The germline V gene has CDR1 GTSNPN and CDR2 SVGIG (reference sequence). CDR3 region: CAWSARTSPQYF. DNA of the CDR3: TGTGCCTGGAGTGCTCGGACTAGCCCGCAGTATTTT.

V is TRBV24-1 and J is TRBJ2-7; D not resolved. The CDR3 is 13 amino acids. The V gene lost 1 base and the J gene lost 7 bases, with 10 bases spanning the gap. Germline values: CDR1 KGHDR, CDR2 SFDVKD. The CDR3 DNA sequence: TGTGCCACCAGTGATTTTGAGTCTAAAGAGCAGTACTTC. This translates into CATSDFESKEQYF.

The gene calls are TRBV18 and TRBJ2-3, with a weak D call TRBD2 (5 bases). Germline loops: CDR1 KGHSH, CDR2 LQKENI. This CDR3 has 17 residues. Trimming shortened V by 3 bases and J by 4 bases, and 20 bases separated the two germline ends. CDR3 DNA: TGTGCCAGCTCACCTCCCCTGGAGCACTTGAGGGCAGATACGCAGTATTTT. This codes for CASSPPLEHLRADTQYF.

This clonotype was seen only a few times. V and J are TRBV7-3 and TRBJ1-6, with D possibly being TRBD1 (6 bases). This CDR3 spans 14 amino acids. Deletions cut 3 bases from V and 10 bases from J, with 13 bases between. Germline V gene sequence: CDR1 SGHTA, CDR2 FQGTGA. In DNA form, the CDR3 reads TGTGCCAGCAGCTTTTCAGGGGCCGGGTCACCCCTCCACTTT. Translated: CASSFSGAGSPLHF.

This clonotype was seen a handful of times. The CDR3 spells CASSLGEYSGIQETQYF. CDR3 nucleotides: TGTGCCAGCAGCTTAGGTGAATATAGCGGGATCCAAGAGACCCAGTACTTC. The chain recombines TRBV11-2 with TRBJ2-5, with TRBD2 identical over 8 bases. V shed 1 base, J shed 1 base, and the junction held 8 bases outside the gene matches. The CDR3 extends over 17 amino acids. Germline CDR1 reads SGHAT; CDR2 reads FQNNGV.

The rearrangement links TRBV5-1 to TRBJ2-6; D perhaps matches TRBD1 (5 bases). The germline gives CDR1 SGHRS, CDR2 YFSETQ. The CDR3 covers 16 residues. V shed 4 bases and J shed 0 bases, with 11 bases lying between them. CDR3 DNA: TGCGCCAGCAGCCGACCCCAGGGCTCTGGGGCCAACGTCCTGACTTTC. This translates into CASSRPQGSGANVLTF.

The V gene is TRBV5-1, the J gene TRBJ2-1; D is perhaps TRBD1 (5 bases). The CDR3 consists of 16 residues. Trimming shortened V by 4 bases and J by 5 bases, and 19 bases separated the two germline ends. Germline values: CDR1 SGHRS, CDR2 YFSETQ. The DNA for the CDR3 is TGCGCCAGCAGCGCGAGCCTCGGGCAGGGAAACAATGAGCAGTTCTTC. This sequence encodes CASSASLGQGNNEQFF.

A single count supports this clonotype. The DNA of the CDR3 is TGCGCCAGCAGCCGAGAGGGACTGAACACTGAAGCTTTCTTT. Translation: CASSREGLNTEAFF. The chain uses TRBV4-1 and TRBJ1-1, with D tentatively TRBD1 (5 bases). V shed 4 bases and J shed 0 bases, with 9 bases lying between them. Germline-derived CDR1 and CDR2 are MGHRA and YSYEKL. The CDR3 is 14 residues long.

The gene calls are TRBV4-1 and TRBJ2-7, with TRBD1 matching over 9 bases. Germline-derived CDR1 and CDR2 are MGHRA and YSYEKL. This CDR3 contains 15 residues. V shed 3 bases and J 6 bases; nucleotides not matched to a gene: 9. CDR3 amino acids: CASSQGDRVSGEQYF. The CDR3 coding sequence is TGCGCCAGCAGCCAGGGGGACAGGGTCTCGGGCGAGCAGTACTTC.

There are many counts of this clonotype. The V and J genes are TRBV29-1 and TRBJ2-4; unclear D gene. CDR3 size: 14 residues. The V gene's germline CDR1 is SQVTM and CDR2 ANQGSEA. Trimming cost V 4 bases and J 0 bases, with 10 bases left between them. This chain's CDR3 is CSVVSHGAKNIQYF. The DNA for the CDR3 is TGCAGCGTTGTTAGCCATGGAGCCAAAAACATTCAGTACTTC.

J is TRBJ2-7 and V is TRBV7-9; D may be TRBD2 (5 bases). CDR1 is SEHNR and CDR2 is FQNEAQ in the germline V gene (reference sequence). Trimming cost V 5 bases and J 0 bases, with 20 bases left between them. This CDR3 spans 17 amino acids. In nucleotides, the CDR3 is TGTGCCAGCAGCCAACCCGCCCCCAGCGGTAGCTCCTACGAGCAGTACTTC. Protein: CASSQPAPSGSSYEQYF.

In its sample, this clonotype was seen once. V and J are TRBV7-3 and TRBJ1-2; tentative D call: TRBD1 (5 bases). The CDR3 contains 15 residues. The V end lost 2 bases, the J end lost 3 bases, and 13 bases lay between the germline ends. The V gene's germline CDR1 is SGHTA and CDR2 FQGTGA. The CDR3 nucleotides are TGTGCCAGCAGCTTATTTGTCGGGGGGGACTATGGCTACACCTTC. Its translation is CASSLFVGGDYGYTF.

This clonotype occurred once. The chain links TRBV2 to TRBJ1-1, with D unresolved. CDR1 and CDR2 (germline): SNHLY, FYNNEI. The CDR3 runs to 12 residues. The V and J ends lost 5 bases and 3 bases respectively, with 7 bases between them. CDR3: CASSNLYTEAFF. CDR3 in DNA: TGTGCCAGCAGTAACCTTTACACTGAAGCTTTCTTT.

There are a few counts of this clonotype. The chain carries TRBV7-9 and TRBJ2-7; D is unclear. The germline gives CDR1 SEHNR, CDR2 FQNEAQ (reference sequence). The CDR3 consists of 14 residues. Trimming cost V 3 bases and J 5 bases, with 14 bases left between them. The CDR3: CASSLGVRINEQYF. The CDR3, as DNA: TGTGCCAGCAGCTTGGGCGTCAGGATTAACGAGCAGTACTTC. Looking up the rest from reference TRBV7-9 and TRBJ2-7 gives the full variable domain: DTGVSQNPRHKITKRGQNVTFRCDPISEHNRLYWYRQTLGQGPEFLTYFQNEAQLEKSRLLSDRFSAERPKGSFSTLEIQRTEQGDSAMYLCASSLGVRINEQYFGPGTRLTVT.

This clonotype came up a few times. V and J are TRBV5-1 and TRBJ2-1, with 10 bases fitting TRBD2. V lost 4 bases to trimming and J lost 3 bases; unmatched junction nucleotides: 7. Per germline, CDR1 SGHRS and CDR2 YFSETQ. The CDR3 extends over 16 amino acids. CDR3 region: CASSLRASGSYNEQFF. CDR3 DNA sequence: TGCGCCAGCAGCCTCCGGGCTAGCGGGAGCTACAATGAGCAGTTCTTC.